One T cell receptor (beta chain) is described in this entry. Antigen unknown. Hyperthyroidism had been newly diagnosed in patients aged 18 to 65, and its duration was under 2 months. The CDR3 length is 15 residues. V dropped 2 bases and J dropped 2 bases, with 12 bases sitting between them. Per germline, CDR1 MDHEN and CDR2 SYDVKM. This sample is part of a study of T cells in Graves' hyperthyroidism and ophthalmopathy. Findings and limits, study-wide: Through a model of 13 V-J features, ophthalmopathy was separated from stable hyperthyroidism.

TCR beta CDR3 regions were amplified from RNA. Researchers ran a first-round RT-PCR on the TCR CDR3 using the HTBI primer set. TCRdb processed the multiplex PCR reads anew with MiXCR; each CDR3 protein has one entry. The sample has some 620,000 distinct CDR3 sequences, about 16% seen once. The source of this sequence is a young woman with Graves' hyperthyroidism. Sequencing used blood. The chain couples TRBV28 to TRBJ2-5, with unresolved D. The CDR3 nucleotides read TGTGCCAGCAGTTTAGGAACTACTATACAAGAGACCCAGTACTTC. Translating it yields CASSLGTTIQETQYF. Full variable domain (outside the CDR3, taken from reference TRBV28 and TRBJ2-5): DVKVTQSSRYLVKRTGEKVFLECVQDMDHENMFWYRQDPGLGLRLIYFSYDVKMKEKGDIPEGYSVSREKKERFSLILESASTNQTSMYLCASSLGTTIQETQYFGPGTRLLVL.